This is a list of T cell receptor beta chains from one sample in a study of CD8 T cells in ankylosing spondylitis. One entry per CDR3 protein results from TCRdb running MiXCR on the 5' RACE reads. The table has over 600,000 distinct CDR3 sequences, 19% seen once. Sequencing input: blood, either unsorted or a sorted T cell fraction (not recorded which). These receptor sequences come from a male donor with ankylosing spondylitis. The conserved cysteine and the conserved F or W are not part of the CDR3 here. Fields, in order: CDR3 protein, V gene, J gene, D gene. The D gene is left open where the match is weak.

CDR3: ASSLGGAAGNQPQH
V: TRBV5-1
J: TRBJ1-5
D: -

CDR3: ASSAKTDRSYEQY
V: TRBV7-8
J: TRBJ2-7
D: TRBD1

CDR3: AMSGTVNEQF
V: TRBV10-3
J: TRBJ2-1
D: TRBD1

CDR3: SANSRGNTEAF
V: TRBV20-1
J: TRBJ1-1
D: -

CDR3: SARGGPSGFTDTQY
V: TRBV20-1
J: TRBJ2-3
D: TRBD2

CDR3: ASSVGWVEQF
V: TRBV2
J: TRBJ2-1
D: -

CDR3: ASTVEAGSEQY
V: TRBV2
J: TRBJ2-7
D: TRBD2

CDR3: ASRPPRHRETSGEKLF
V: TRBV6-1
J: TRBJ1-4
D: -

CDR3: ASSSPNIREYEQY
V: TRBV28
J: TRBJ2-7
D: -

CDR3: ASSPTGAALNTQY
V: TRBV5-6
J: TRBJ2-3
D: TRBD1

CDR3: ASSQEGTGAQPQH
V: TRBV4-2
J: TRBJ1-5
D: TRBD1

CDR3: ASTSGYEQY
V: TRBV2
J: TRBJ2-7
D: TRBD2

CDR3: SARDRSGIVGPQY
V: TRBV20-1
J: TRBJ2-5
D: -

CDR3: ASSEYLSSNTEAF
V: TRBV6-1
J: TRBJ1-1
D: -

CDR3: SARDWKDANTGELF
V: TRBV20-1
J: TRBJ2-2
D: -

CDR3: ASSSSRHTQNTGELF
V: TRBV7-2
J: TRBJ2-2
D: -

CDR3: SALPHIDSYEQY
V: TRBV20-1
J: TRBJ2-7
D: -

CDR3: ASRAGSRHEQY
V: TRBV7-2
J: TRBJ2-7
D: -

CDR3: ASRGDGETQY
V: TRBV5-1
J: TRBJ2-5
D: -

CDR3: ATSRMQGYSNQPQH
V: TRBV15
J: TRBJ1-5
D: -

CDR3: ASRFSGTSGINEQF
V: TRBV6-1
J: TRBJ2-1
D: TRBD2

CDR3: ASSLHQGSSGNTIY
V: TRBV12-3/TRBV12-4
J: TRBJ1-3
D: -

CDR3: ASSPRQRLSSYNEQF
V: TRBV9
J: TRBJ2-1
D: -

CDR3: ASSKKTIGGITGELF
V: TRBV6-1
J: TRBJ2-2
D: -

CDR3: ASSHRGAQWQPQH
V: TRBV5-1
J: TRBJ1-5
D: -

CDR3: ASSREHGQPQH
V: TRBV4-3
J: TRBJ1-5
D: -

CDR3: ASSPRTSGTLSTDTQY
V: TRBV18
J: TRBJ2-3
D: TRBD2

CDR3: SVVGQGTDTQY
V: TRBV29-1
J: TRBJ2-3
D: TRBD1

CDR3: ASSLEQGLTDTQY
V: TRBV7-2
J: TRBJ2-3
D: -

CDR3: SASNRDGYNEQF
V: TRBV20-1
J: TRBJ2-1
D: -

CDR3: ASHYRGMGTEAF
V: TRBV18
J: TRBJ1-1
D: TRBD1

CDR3: SVVGASSYNEQF
V: TRBV29-1
J: TRBJ2-1
D: -

CDR3: ASVTSATDTQY
V: TRBV6-1
J: TRBJ2-3
D: TRBD2

CDR3: SASVQGATEAF
V: TRBV20-1
J: TRBJ1-1
D: TRBD1

CDR3: ASSGRTGSDYGYT
V: TRBV7-9
J: TRBJ1-2
D: TRBD1

CDR3: SASSPLH
V: TRBV20-1
J: TRBJ1-6
D: -

CDR3: ASRGPVKTEAF
V: TRBV6-1
J: TRBJ1-1
D: -

CDR3: SVVGLFFSSYNEQF
V: TRBV29-1
J: TRBJ2-1
D: -

CDR3: ASSLWDATYEQY
V: TRBV7-9
J: TRBJ2-7
D: -

CDR3: ATGTAEGNEQF
V: TRBV19
J: TRBJ2-1
D: -

CDR3: ASSPGDKIEKLF
V: TRBV4-1
J: TRBJ1-4
D: -

CDR3: ASSVGVGANVLT
V: TRBV2
J: TRBJ2-6
D: -